This T cell receptor beta chain was identified in a study of T cell repertoires in cytomegalovirus infection. This CDR3 spans 17 amino acids. Trimming at V came to 1 base and at J to 9 bases, leaving 15 bases not matched to a gene. From the reads, TCRdb called clonotypes with MiXCR, one entry per CDR3 protein. The table has 300,000 to 400,000 distinct CDR3 sequences, less than 20% seen once; the top ten hold roughly 9%. This sequence originates from a human donor in good health (CMV status not recorded). Some clones in this sample may be carry-over from other donors' samples. The sequenced sample consisted of PBMCs. The chain links TRBV12-3 or TRBV12-4 to TRBJ2-3; 8 nucleotides align to TRBD2. CDR3 sequence reads: CASSLVSGGGQAGTQYF. Here the CDR3 DNA reads TGTGCCAGCAGTTTAGTGTCCGGGGGGGGACAAGCTGGGACGCAGTATTTT.